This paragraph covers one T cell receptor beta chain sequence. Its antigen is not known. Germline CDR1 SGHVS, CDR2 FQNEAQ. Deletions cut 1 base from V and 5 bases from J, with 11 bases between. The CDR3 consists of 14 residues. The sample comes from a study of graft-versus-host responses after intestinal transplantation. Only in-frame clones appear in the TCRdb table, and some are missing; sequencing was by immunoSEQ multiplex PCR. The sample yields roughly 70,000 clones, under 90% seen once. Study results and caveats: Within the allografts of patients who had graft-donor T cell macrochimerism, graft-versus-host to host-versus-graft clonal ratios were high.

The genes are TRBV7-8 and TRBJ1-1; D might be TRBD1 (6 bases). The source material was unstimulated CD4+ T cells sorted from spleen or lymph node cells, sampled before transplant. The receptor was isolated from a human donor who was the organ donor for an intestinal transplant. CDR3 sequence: CASSLDRDGTEAFF. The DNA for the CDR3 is TGTGCCAGCAGCTTAGACAGGGACGGGACTGAAGCTTTCTTT.